This TCR beta chain was sequenced in a study of T-cell memory formation after mild COVID-19. Study-wide points: Some responding clones appeared in pre-infection memory, suggesting cross-reactive memory joined.

Only a few counts were recorded for this clonotype. Its antigen is unidentified. TCRdb recomputed calls from the 5' RACE reads with MiXCR, one row per CDR3 protein. Here the sample spans hundreds of thousands of distinct CDR3 sequences, 16% being singletons. Germline V lookup: CDR1 SQVTM, CDR2 ANQGSEA. This CDR3 is built from 14 residues. V lost 5 bases to trimming and J lost 4 bases, with 17 bases between them. The source is a man in his late teens or twenties who had mild COVID-19 (a few samples of this study predate the infection). Cell type and time point are not known. The specimen sequenced was PBMCs or a T cell subset sorted from them (not recorded which). V and J are TRBV29-1 and TRBJ1-2; TRBD1 might be the D (6 bases). CDR3 DNA sequence: TGCAGCGTTTTCCCTGGGGGGGGCCCCTATGGCTACACCTTC. It codes for CSVFPGGGPYGYTF.